These 26 T cell receptor beta chains originate from one sample sequenced in a study of blood T cell repertoires in COVID-19. Profiling relied on immunoSEQ multiplex PCR, and the TCRdb table lists in-frame clones only, not all of them. The repertoire holds 200,000 to 300,000 clones, roughly 80% seen once, with 4.2% in the top ten. The sample taken for sequencing was peripheral blood. These TCRs come from a man in his sixties with acute or convalescent COVID-19.

The chain recombines TRBV27 with TRBJ1-1, with 7 bases matching TRBD1. This CDR3 has 14 amino acids. Per the germline V gene, CDR1 is MNHEY and CDR2 is SMNVEV (reference sequence). The V gene end was trimmed by 0 bases and the J gene end by 4 bases; junction bases not matched to a gene: 2. The CDR3 nucleotides read TGTGCCAGCAGTTTATCCGGGACAGCCACTGAAGCTTTCTTT. It translates to CASSLSGTATEAFF.

This rearrangement joins TRBV18 to TRBJ1-1; tentatively, D is TRBD1 (6 bases). The CDR3 contains 20 residues. Germline-derived CDR1 and CDR2 are KGHSH and LQKENI. The V end lost 1 base, the J end lost 0 bases, and 24 bases lay between the germline ends. CDR3 sequence: CASSPRGRGTPFDMNTEAFF. In DNA, the CDR3 is TGTGCCAGCTCACCACGCGGCAGGGGAACGCCTTTTGACATGAACACTGAAGCTTTCTTT.

This clone was seen a single time. This sequence joins TRBV24-1 and TRBJ2-5; D is possibly TRBD1 (5 bases). The CDR3 spans 14 residues. Germline V gene lookup returns CDR1 KGHDR and CDR2 SFDVKD. V was cut by 3 bases and J by 2 bases, with 9 bases left in between. The CDR3 nucleotides read TGTGCCACCAGTGATAGCAGGACACAAGAGACCCAGTACTTC. Amino acid sequence: CATSDSRTQETQYF.

The rearrangement links TRBV6-6 to TRBJ1-2; no firm D call. Trimming shortened V by 6 bases and J by 3 bases, and 8 bases separated the two germline ends. The CDR3 spans 12 residues. In germline, CDR1 is MNHNY, CDR2 SVGAGI (reference sequence). In nucleotides, the CDR3 is TGTGCCAGCAGCGCCACAGACTATGGCTACACCTTC. Protein sequence: CASSATDYGYTF.

The V and J genes are TRBV2 and TRBJ2-5, with 10 bases aligning to TRBD1. V shed 5 bases, J shed 3 bases, and the junction held 6 bases outside the gene matches. The CDR3 runs to 15 residues. Germline-derived CDR1 and CDR2 are SNHLY and FYNNEI. The CDR3 DNA reads TGTGCCAGCAGTTCATGGACAGGGGGAAAAGAGACCCAGTACTTC. This sequence encodes CASSSWTGGKETQYF.

The CDR3 nucleotides read TGTGCCAGCTCCCGGGGACTCGAGGATGAGCAGTTCTTC. This gives the protein CASSRGLEDEQFF. The rearrangement joins TRBV5-6 to TRBJ2-1; possibly TRBD2 for D (6 bases). V dropped 7 bases and J dropped 8 bases, with 16 bases sitting between them. The CDR3 sequence is 13 residues long. The germline gives CDR1 SGHDT, CDR2 YYEEEE.

The chain is built from TRBV20-1 and TRBJ2-7, with D unclear. Germline lookup yields CDR1 DFQATT and CDR2 SNEGSKA (reference sequence). V lost 6 bases and J 2 bases, leaving 8 bases between the germline ends. There are 11 residues in the CDR3. This CDR3 reads CSAPTAYEQYF. The CDR3 nucleotides read TGCAGTGCCCCAACGGCCTACGAGCAGTACTTC.

This chain uses TRBV5-5 with TRBJ2-1, with D possibly matching TRBD2 (6 bases). V was pared by 5 bases and J by 0 bases, with 18 bases between. The CDR3 totals 17 residues. Germline V gives CDR1 SGHKS, CDR2 YYEKEE (reference sequence). As DNA, the CDR3 is TGTGCCAGCAGTCCGGCGGAGGGGACCCTCTCCTACAATGAGCAGTTCTTC. This codes for CASSPAEGTLSYNEQFF.

V and J are TRBV23-1 and TRBJ1-1, with 9 bases that match TRBD1. TRBV23-1 is noted as an ORF with a role that remains uncertain. CDR3 length: 16 amino acids. J lost 4 bases, V lost 4 bases, and 10 bases had no gene match. The CDR3 DNA follows: TGCGCCAGCAGTCCGGGACAGGGTGGAGGACCCACTGAAGCTTTCTTT. This translates into CASSPGQGGGPTEAFF.

V is TRBV7-9 and J is TRBJ1-2; perhaps TRBD1 as D (5 bases). V dropped 7 bases and J dropped 1 base, with 16 bases sitting between them. This CDR3 has 15 residues. Looked up from germline, CDR1 is SEHNR and CDR2 is FQNEAQ (reference sequence). CDR3 loop: CASTGHQGINYGYTF. In DNA form, the CDR3 reads TGTGCCAGCACCGGGCATCAGGGAATTAACTATGGCTACACCTTC.

The chain couples TRBV29-1 to TRBJ2-3; D is possibly TRBD2 (6 bases). The CDR3 is 13 residues long. Germline V gives CDR1 SQVTM, CDR2 ANQGSEA. Between the trimmed V and J ends, which lost 4 bases and 2 bases, there was a span of 10 bases. This CDR3 is CSVGGDITDTQYF. DNA of the CDR3: TGCAGCGTTGGGGGGGATATCACAGATACGCAGTATTTT.

The gene calls are TRBV27 and TRBJ2-7; D gene uncertain. V was cut by 7 bases and J by 7 bases, with 29 bases left in between. Germline CDR1 MNHEY, CDR2 SMNVEV (reference sequence). The CDR3 covers 17 residues. The CDR3, as DNA: TGTGCCAGCACCCCCGTCGGCGTGGATCCAACATACGGGGAGCAGTACTTC. It yields the protein CASTPVGVDPTYGEQYF.

V gene TRBV30 combines with J gene TRBJ1-1; 8 nucleotides agree with TRBD1. V lost 3 bases, J lost 4 bases, and 7 bases stayed unmatched. This CDR3 is built from 14 residues. Germline V gene data show CDR1 as GTSNPN and CDR2 as SVGIG (reference sequence). The CDR3 DNA reads TGTGCCTGGAGAACCCAGGGGGCGGGCACTGAAGCTTTCTTT. Its protein product is CAWRTQGAGTEAFF.

The chain joins TRBV9 to TRBJ2-2; D is possibly TRBD2 (5 bases). Per the germline V gene, CDR1 is SGDLS and CDR2 is YYNGEE. The V gene lost 0 bases and the J gene lost 5 bases, with 8 bases spanning the gap. CDR3 length: 14 amino acids. The CDR3 spells CASSVALVTGELFF. CDR3 DNA sequence: TGTGCCAGCAGCGTAGCACTAGTGACCGGGGAGCTGTTTTTT.

The rearrangement uses TRBV2 and TRBJ1-5, with 11 bases matching TRBD1. Germline CDR1 is SNHLY and CDR2 is FYNNEI. The CDR3 has 16 residues. V shed 8 bases and J 8 bases; nucleotides not matched to a gene: 14. The CDR3 is CASRSGGQGGVKPQHF. The CDR3, as DNA: TGTGCCAGCCGCTCGGGGGGACAGGGGGGAGTAAAGCCCCAGCATTTT.

This chain joins TRBV10-1 and TRBJ1-1; tentatively, D is TRBD1 (5 bases). V was clipped by 7 bases and J by 0 bases, with 12 bases between them. Germline CDR1 is WNHNN and CDR2 is SYGVQD (reference sequence). The CDR3 loop spans 14 amino acids. The CDR3: CASTKGQLNTEAFF. The CDR3 DNA reads TGCGCCAGCACAAAGGGGCAGCTGAACACTGAAGCTTTCTTT.

The rearrangement uses TRBV29-1 and TRBJ2-7; 10 positions agree with TRBD1. J gave up 2 bases and V 5 bases, and 12 bases lay outside the gene matches. Germline values: CDR1 SQVTM, CDR2 ANQGSEA. The CDR3 runs to 16 residues. The CDR3 sequence is CSVTEGVGQGAYEQYF. DNA for the CDR3: TGCAGCGTTACCGAAGGAGTAGGACAGGGGGCCTACGAGCAGTACTTC.

For this clone: At one boundary the junction diverges from the germline segment, which might be a read error. The chain combines TRBV7-7 with TRBJ2-1; 12 nucleotides line up with TRBD2. This CDR3 spans 16 amino acids. CDR1 is SSHAT and CDR2 is FNYEAQ in the germline V gene (reference sequence). Here the CDR3 DNA reads TGTGCTAGCAGCACGACTAGCGGGAGCTCCTACAATGAGCAGTTCTTC. This sequence encodes CASSTTSGSSYNEQFF.

The chain recombines TRBV14 with TRBJ2-4; possible D gene TRBD1, 6 bases. The CDR3 sequence is 18 residues long. Germline V gene data show CDR1 as SGHDN and CDR2 as FVKESK. The V and J ends lost 0 bases and 8 bases respectively, with 23 bases between them. The CDR3 region is CASSQDSVGTSYGDIQYF. In DNA form, the CDR3 reads TGTGCCAGCAGCCAAGACTCCGTAGGGACATCCTACGGCGACATTCAGTACTTC. The variable domain in full, completed from reference TRBV14 and TRBJ2-4, reads EAGVTQFPSHSVIEKGQTVTLRCDPISGHDNLYWYRRVMGKEIKFLLHFVKESKQDESGMPNNRFLAERTGGTYSTLKVQPAELEDSGVYFCASSQDSVGTSYGDIQYFGAGTRLSVL.

This clone was seen only once. The rearrangement joins TRBV20-1 to TRBJ1-5, with a weak D call TRBD1 (6 bases). V was trimmed by 6 bases and J by 1 base, leaving 13 bases between them. The CDR3 covers 14 residues. Germline assignment: CDR1 DFQATT and CDR2 SNEGSKA (reference sequence). The CDR3 protein is CSASTGLSNQPQHF. CDR3 DNA sequence: TGCAGTGCGAGTACAGGGTTGAGCAATCAGCCCCAGCATTTT.

The chain carries TRBV14 and TRBJ1-2, with D possibly matching TRBD1 (5 bases). Looked up from germline, CDR1 is SGHDN and CDR2 is FVKESK. There are 13 residues in the CDR3. V was clipped by 5 bases and J by 2 bases, with 9 bases between them. The CDR3 nucleotides are TGTGCCAGCAGCGCCAGGGTGAACTATGGCTACACCTTC. Translating it yields CASSARVNYGYTF.

J is TRBJ1-3 and V is TRBV9; D gene ambiguous. Trimming took 0 bases from V and 2 from J, leaving 9 bases between them. Per germline, CDR1 SGDLS and CDR2 YYNGEE. This CDR3 contains 15 residues. The CDR3 sequence is CASSVEAGPGNTIYF. In nucleotides, the CDR3 is TGTGCCAGCAGCGTAGAGGCTGGGCCTGGAAACACCATATATTTT.

The genes are TRBV28 and TRBJ1-2, with D unclear. The CDR3 extends over 11 amino acids. Trimming shortened V by 4 bases and J by 4 bases, and 4 bases separated the two germline ends. From germline, CDR1 is MDHEN and CDR2 SYDVKM. The DNA for the CDR3 is TGTGCCAGCAGTTCTCGCTATGGCTACACCTTC. Protein: CASSSRYGYTF.

The chain has TRBV18 and TRBJ1-1, with D perhaps TRBD1 (5 bases). V shed 5 bases and J shed 3 bases, with 13 bases lying between them. The germline V gene encodes CDR1 KGHSH and CDR2 LQKENI. This CDR3 is built from 14 residues. The CDR3 region is CASSSGASDTEAFF. CDR3 nucleotide sequence: TGTGCCAGCTCATCTGGGGCGTCGGACACTGAAGCTTTCTTT.

About this clone: Distinct nucleotide sequences in the sample also encode this CDR3. The rearrangement uses TRBV29-1 and TRBJ2-7, with 11 bases matching TRBD1. This CDR3 region has 14 residues. After removal of 6 bases from V and 0 bases from J, the junction contained 4 bases not matched to a gene. Per the germline V gene, CDR1 is SQVTM and CDR2 is ANQGSEA. The CDR3 coding sequence is TGCAGCGTGGACGGGACAGGGGGCTCCTACGAGCAGTACTTC. Translated: CSVDGTGGSYEQYF.

This clone appeared a few times. The chain has TRBV6-5 and TRBJ2-7; 12 bases line up with TRBD2. V lost 7 bases and J lost 1; bases outside the gene matches: 5. Germline V gene data show CDR1 as MNHEY and CDR2 as SVGAGI. The CDR3 consists of 15 residues. The CDR3 loop reads CASTMTSGGSYEQYF. CDR3 DNA: TGTGCCAGCACCATGACTAGCGGGGGATCCTACGAGCAGTACTTC.